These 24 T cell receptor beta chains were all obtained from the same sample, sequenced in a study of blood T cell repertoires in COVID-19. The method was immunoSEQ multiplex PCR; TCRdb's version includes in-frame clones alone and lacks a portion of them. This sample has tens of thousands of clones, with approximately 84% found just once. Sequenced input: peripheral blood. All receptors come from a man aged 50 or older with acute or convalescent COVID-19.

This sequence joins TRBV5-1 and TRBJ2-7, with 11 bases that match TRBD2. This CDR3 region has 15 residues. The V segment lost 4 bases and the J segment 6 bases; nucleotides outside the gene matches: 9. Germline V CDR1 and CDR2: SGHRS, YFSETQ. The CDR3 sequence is CASSQTSGSIFEQYF. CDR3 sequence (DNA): TGCGCCAGCAGCCAAACTAGCGGGAGTATCTTCGAGCAGTACTTC. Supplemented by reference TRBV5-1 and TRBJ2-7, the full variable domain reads KAGVTQTPRYLIKTRGQQVTLSCSPISGHRSVSWYQQTPGQGLQFLFEYFSETQRNKGNFPGRFSGRQFSNSRSEMNVSTLELGDSALYLCASSQTSGSIFEQYFGPGTRLTVT.

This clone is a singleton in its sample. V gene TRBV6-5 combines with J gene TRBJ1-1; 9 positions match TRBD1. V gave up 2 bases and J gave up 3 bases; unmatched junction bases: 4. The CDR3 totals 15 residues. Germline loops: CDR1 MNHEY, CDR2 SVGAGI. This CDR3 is CASSYGTGFHTEAFF. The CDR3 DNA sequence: TGTGCCAGCAGTTACGGGACAGGGTTTCACACTGAAGCTTTCTTT.

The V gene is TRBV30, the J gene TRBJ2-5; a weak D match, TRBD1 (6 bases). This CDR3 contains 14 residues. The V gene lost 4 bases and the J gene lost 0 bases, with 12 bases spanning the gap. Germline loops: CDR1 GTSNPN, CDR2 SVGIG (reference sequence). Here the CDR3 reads CAWTPGAYQETQYF. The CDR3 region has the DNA TGTGCCTGGACCCCAGGGGCGTACCAAGAGACCCAGTACTTC.

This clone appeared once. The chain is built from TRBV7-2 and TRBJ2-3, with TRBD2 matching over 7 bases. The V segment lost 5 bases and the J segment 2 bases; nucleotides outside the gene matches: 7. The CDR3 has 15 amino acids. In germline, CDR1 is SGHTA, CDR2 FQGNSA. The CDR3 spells CASSIILAATDTQYF. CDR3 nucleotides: TGTGCCAGCAGCATCATCCTAGCGGCCACAGATACGCAGTATTTT.

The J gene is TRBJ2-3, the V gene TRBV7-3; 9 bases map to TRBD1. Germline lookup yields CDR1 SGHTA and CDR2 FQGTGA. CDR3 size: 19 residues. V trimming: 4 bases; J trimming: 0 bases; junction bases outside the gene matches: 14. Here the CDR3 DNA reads TGTGCCAGCAGCTCTCATGTGCCGGGACAGGGACCAAGCACAGATACGCAGTATTTT. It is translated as CASSSHVPGQGPSTDTQYF.

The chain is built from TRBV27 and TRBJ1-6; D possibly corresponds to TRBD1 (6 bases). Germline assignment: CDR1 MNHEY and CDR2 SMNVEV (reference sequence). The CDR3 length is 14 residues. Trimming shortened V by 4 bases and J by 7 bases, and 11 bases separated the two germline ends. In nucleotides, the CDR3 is TGTGCCAGCAGTTGGGGGCGGGGGAATTCACCCCTCCACTTT. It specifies CASSWGRGNSPLHF.

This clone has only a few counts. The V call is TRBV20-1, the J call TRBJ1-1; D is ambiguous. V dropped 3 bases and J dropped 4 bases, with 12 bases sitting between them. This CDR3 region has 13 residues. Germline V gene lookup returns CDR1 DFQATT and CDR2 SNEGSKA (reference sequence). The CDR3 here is CSASGGIGTEAFF. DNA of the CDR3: TGCAGTGCTAGTGGCGGGATAGGCACTGAAGCTTTCTTT.

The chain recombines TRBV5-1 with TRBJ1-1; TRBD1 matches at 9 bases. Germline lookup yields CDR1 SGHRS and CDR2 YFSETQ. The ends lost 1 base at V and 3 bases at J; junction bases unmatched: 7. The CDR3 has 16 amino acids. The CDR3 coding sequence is TGCGCCAGCAGCTTGCAACCGGGACAGGGATACACTGAAGCTTTCTTT. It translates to CASSLQPGQGYTEAFF.

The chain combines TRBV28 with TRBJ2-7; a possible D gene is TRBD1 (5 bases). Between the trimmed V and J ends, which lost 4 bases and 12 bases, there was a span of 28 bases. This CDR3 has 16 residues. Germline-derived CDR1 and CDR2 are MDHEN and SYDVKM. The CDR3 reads CASSSSYRQGAPVVYF. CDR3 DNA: TGTGCCAGCAGTTCTTCTTATCGACAAGGGGCCCCGGTGGTGTACTTC.

Written as DNA, the CDR3 is TGTGCCAGCAGCTTAGCACGGGGAAGCACAGATACGCAGTATTTT. It yields the protein CASSLARGSTDTQYF. The rearrangement links TRBV11-2 to TRBJ2-3, with D maybe TRBD2 (5 bases). Germline CDR1 SGHAT, CDR2 FQNNGV. The CDR3 extends over 15 amino acids. V lost 1 base and J 0 bases, leaving 8 bases between the germline ends.

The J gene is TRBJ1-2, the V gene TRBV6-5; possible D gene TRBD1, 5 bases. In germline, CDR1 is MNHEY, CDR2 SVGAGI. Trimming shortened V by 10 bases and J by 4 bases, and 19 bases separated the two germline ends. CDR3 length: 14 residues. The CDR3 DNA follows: TGTGCCACCCGCCGGCAGGGTGTCTCCTATGGCTACACCTTC. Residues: CATRRQGVSYGYTF.

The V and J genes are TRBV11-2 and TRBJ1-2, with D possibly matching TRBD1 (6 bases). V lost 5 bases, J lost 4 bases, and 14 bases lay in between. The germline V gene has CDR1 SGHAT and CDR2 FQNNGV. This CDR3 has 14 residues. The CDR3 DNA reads TGTGCCAGCAGCAGGAGAACAGGGCTCTATGGCTACACCTTC. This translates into CASSRRTGLYGYTF. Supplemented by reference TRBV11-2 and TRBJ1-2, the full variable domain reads EAGVAQSPRYKIIEKRQSVAFWCNPISGHATLYWYQQILGQGPKLLIQFQNNGVVDDSQLPKDRFSAERLKGVDSTLKIQPAKLEDSAVYLCASSRRTGLYGYTFGSGTRLTVV.

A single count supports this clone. CDR3 sequence reads: CASSLSSGSYEQYF. The CDR3, as DNA: TGTGCCAGCAGCTTAAGTAGCGGGTCCTACGAGCAGTACTTC. The chain uses TRBV7-9 and TRBJ2-7, with 7 bases aligning to TRBD2. Germline V gene sequence: CDR1 SEHNR, CDR2 FQNEAQ (reference sequence). The CDR3 is made up of 14 amino acids. V trimming: 2 bases; J trimming: 1 base; junction bases outside the gene matches: 2.

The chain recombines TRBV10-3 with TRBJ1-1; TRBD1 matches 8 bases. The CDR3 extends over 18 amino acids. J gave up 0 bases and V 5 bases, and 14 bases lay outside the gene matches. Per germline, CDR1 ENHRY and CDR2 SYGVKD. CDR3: CAISKPPLGQGLNTEAFF. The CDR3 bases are TGTGCCATCAGTAAGCCCCCCTTAGGACAGGGCTTGAACACTGAAGCTTTCTTT.

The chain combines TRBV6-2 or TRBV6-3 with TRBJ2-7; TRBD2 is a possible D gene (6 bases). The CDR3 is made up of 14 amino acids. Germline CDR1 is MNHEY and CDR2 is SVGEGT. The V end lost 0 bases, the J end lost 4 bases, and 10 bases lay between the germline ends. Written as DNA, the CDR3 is TGTGCCAGCAGTTACTCCGGGGGTCGGTACGAGCAGTACTTC. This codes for CASSYSGGRYEQYF.

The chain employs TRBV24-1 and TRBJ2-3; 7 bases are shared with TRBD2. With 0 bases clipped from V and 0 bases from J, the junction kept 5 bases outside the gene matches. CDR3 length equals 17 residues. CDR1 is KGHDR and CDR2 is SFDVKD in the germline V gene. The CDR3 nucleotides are TGTGCCACCAGTGATTTGGGGGAGGGTCCTAGCACAGATACGCAGTATTTT. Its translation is CATSDLGEGPSTDTQYF.

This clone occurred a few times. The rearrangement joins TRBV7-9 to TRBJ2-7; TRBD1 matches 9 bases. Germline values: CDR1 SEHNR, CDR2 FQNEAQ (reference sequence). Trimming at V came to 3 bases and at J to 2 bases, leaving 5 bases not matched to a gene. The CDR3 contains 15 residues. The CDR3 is CASSFHRGPAYEQYF. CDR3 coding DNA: TGTGCCAGCAGCTTTCACAGGGGGCCAGCCTACGAGCAGTACTTC.

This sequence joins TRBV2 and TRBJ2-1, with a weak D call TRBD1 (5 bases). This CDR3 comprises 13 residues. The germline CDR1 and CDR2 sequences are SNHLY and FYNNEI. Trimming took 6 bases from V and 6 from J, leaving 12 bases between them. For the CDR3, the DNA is TGTGCCAGCAGCCCACAGGCAATCAATGAGCAGTTCTTC. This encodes CASSPQAINEQFF.

CDR3 sequence: CASSLAGLPYNEQFF. CDR3 DNA sequence: TGTGCCAGCAGCTTAGCGGGTTTGCCCTACAATGAGCAGTTCTTC. The chain joins TRBV13 to TRBJ2-1; no reliable D call. Germline V CDR1 and CDR2: PRHDT, FYEKMQ (reference sequence). The V end was cut by 1 base, the J end by 2 bases, with 9 bases between. This CDR3 region has 15 residues.

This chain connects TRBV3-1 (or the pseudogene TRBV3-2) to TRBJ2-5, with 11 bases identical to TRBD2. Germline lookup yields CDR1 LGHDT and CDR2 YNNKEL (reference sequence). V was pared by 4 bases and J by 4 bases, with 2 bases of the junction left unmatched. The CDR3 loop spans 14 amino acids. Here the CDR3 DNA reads TGTGCCAGCAGCCCCACTAGCGGGGGAGAGACCCAGTACTTC. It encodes CASSPTSGGETQYF.

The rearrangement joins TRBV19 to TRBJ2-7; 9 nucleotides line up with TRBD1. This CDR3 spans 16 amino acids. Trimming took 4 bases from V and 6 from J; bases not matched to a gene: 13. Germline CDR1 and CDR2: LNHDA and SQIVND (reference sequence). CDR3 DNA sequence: TGTGCCAGTAGTACTCACGGGACAGGGAGGGAAGGCGAGCAGTACTTC. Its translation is CASSTHGTGREGEQYF.

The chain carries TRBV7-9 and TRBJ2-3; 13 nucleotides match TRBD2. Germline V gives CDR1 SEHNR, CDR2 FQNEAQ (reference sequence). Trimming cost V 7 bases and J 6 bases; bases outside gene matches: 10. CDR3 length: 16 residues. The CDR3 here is CASTKLAGGPGDTQYF. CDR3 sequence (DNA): TGTGCCAGCACCAAACTAGCGGGAGGGCCGGGGGATACGCAGTATTTT. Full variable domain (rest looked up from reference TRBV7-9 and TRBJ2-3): DTGVSQNPRHKITKRGQNVTFRCDPISEHNRLYWYRQTLGQGPEFLTYFQNEAQLEKSRLLSDRFSAERPKGSFSTLEIQRTEQGDSAMYLCASTKLAGGPGDTQYFGPGTRLTVL.

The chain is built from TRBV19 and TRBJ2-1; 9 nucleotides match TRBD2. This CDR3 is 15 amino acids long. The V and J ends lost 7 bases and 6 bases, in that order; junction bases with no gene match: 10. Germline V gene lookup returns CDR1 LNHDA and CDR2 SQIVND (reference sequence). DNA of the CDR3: TGTGCCAGTACCATGGGCGGGAGGGCCCTCAATGAGCAGTTCTTC. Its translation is CASTMGGRALNEQFF.

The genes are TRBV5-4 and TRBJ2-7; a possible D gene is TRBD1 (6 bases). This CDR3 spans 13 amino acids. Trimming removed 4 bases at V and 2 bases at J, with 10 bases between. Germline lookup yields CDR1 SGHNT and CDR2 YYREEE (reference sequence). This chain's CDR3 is CASSRGQTYEQYF. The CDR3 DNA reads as TGTGCCAGCAGCCGAGGACAGACCTACGAGCAGTACTTC.